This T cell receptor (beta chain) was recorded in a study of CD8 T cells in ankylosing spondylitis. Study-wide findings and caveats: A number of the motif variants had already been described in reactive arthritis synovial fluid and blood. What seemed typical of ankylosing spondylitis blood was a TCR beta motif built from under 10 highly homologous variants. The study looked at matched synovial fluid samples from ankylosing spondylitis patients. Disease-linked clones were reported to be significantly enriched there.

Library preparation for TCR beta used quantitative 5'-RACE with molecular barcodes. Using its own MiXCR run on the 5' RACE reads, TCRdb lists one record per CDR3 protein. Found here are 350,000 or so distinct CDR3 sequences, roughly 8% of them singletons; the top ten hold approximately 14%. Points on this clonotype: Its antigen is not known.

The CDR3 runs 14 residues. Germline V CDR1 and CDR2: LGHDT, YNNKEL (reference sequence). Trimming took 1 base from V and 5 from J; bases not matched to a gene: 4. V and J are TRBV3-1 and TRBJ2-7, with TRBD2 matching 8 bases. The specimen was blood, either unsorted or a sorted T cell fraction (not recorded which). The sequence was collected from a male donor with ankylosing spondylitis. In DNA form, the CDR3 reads TGTGCCAGCAGCCAAGCGGGAGGGCACGACGAGCAGTACTTC. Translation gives CASSQAGGHDEQYF.